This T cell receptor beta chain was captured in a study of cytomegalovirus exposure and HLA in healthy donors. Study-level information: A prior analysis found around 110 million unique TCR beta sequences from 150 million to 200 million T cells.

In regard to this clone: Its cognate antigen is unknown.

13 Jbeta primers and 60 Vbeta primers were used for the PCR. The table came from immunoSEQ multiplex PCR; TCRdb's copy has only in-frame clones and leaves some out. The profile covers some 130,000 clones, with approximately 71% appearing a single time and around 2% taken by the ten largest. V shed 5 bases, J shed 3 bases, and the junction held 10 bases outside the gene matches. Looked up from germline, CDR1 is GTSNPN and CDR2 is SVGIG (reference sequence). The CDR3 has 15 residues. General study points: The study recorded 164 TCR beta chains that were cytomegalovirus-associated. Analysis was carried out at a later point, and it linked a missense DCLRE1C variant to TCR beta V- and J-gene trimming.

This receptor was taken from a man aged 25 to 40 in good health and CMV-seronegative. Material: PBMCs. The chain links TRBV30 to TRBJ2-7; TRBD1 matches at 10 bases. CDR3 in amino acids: CAWGHFRDRGYEQYF. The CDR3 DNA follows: TGTGCCTGGGGCCACTTCCGGGACAGGGGCTACGAGCAGTACTTC.